Listed here are 17 T cell receptor beta chains from one sample, sequenced in a study of graft-versus-host responses after intestinal transplantation. The table came from immunoSEQ multiplex PCR; TCRdb's copy has only in-frame clones and leaves some out. The profile covers some 100,000 clones, with around 93% appearing a single time and over 0.055% taken by the ten largest. Their antigen targets remain unknown. The sequenced sample was unstimulated CD8+ T cells sorted from spleen or lymph node cells, obtained before transplant. The receptor source for this set is a human donor who was the organ donor for an intestinal transplant.

CDR3 amino acids: CASSGGTGSSGANVLTF. The CDR3 DNA follows: TGTGCCAGCAGTGGGGGGACAGGAAGCTCTGGGGCCAACGTCCTGACTTTC. V is TRBV6-4 and J is TRBJ2-6; the match to TRBD1 covers 8 bases. In germline, CDR1 is MRHNA, CDR2 SNTAGT. The CDR3 has 17 amino acids. With 4 bases clipped from V and 0 bases from J, the junction kept 5 bases outside the gene matches.

The chain carries TRBV27 and TRBJ2-2; D not certain. V was pared by 6 bases and J by 6 bases, with 11 bases between. The CDR3 is 13 amino acids. CDR1 is MNHEY and CDR2 is SMNVEV in the germline V gene (reference sequence). CDR3 in amino acids: CASSPFEAGELFF. The CDR3 DNA follows: TGTGCCAGCAGCCCTTTTGAGGCCGGGGAGCTGTTTTTT.

This clone was observed a handful of times. The chain links TRBV5-1 to TRBJ2-1; no reliable D call. Germline CDR1 and CDR2: SGHRS and YFSETQ. Trimming stripped 3 bases from V and 1 base from J, with 8 bases between. The CDR3 is 14 amino acids. The CDR3 nucleotides are TGCGCCAGCAGCTACGGGTCTTCCTACAATGAGCAGTTCTTC. This codes for CASSYGSSYNEQFF.

This chain uses TRBV9 with TRBJ1-2, with a possible D match to TRBD1 (6 bases). Trimming left V 2 bases short and J 7 bases short, with 12 bases between. CDR3 length equals 13 residues. Germline-derived CDR1 and CDR2 are SGDLS and YYNGEE. CDR3: CASSVHTGSGYTF. CDR3 sequence (DNA): TGTGCCAGCAGCGTCCACACAGGGAGTGGCTACACCTTC.

The V gene is TRBV7-6, the J gene TRBJ1-2, with 8 positions matching TRBD1. V was clipped by 4 bases and J by 5 bases; unmatched bases: 6. The CDR3 length is 14 residues. The germline V gene has CDR1 SGHVS and CDR2 FNYEAQ. The CDR3 DNA follows: TGTGCCAGCAGCTCCCGGACAGGGCTGTATGGCTACACCTTC. Translation gives CASSSRTGLYGYTF.

The rearrangement uses TRBV6-1 and TRBJ2-7, with D tentatively TRBD1 (5 bases). The CDR3 spans 15 residues. With 4 bases removed from V and 7 bases from J, the gap between germline ends came to 20 bases. Germline CDR1 MNHNS, CDR2 SASEGT. CDR3 bases: TGTGCCAGCAGTGTTCAGGGCGGCCACGCGGAGGAGCAGTACTTC. Protein sequence: CASSVQGGHAEEQYF.

The CDR3 spells CASSQGRLVLNTEAFF. CDR3 coding DNA: TGCGCCAGCAGCCAAGGGAGACTGGTCCTGAACACTGAAGCTTTCTTT. This chain uses TRBV4-1 with TRBJ1-1; D is undetermined. Germline loops: CDR1 MGHRA, CDR2 YSYEKL. The CDR3 runs to 16 residues. V dropped 1 base and J dropped 0 bases, with 12 bases sitting between them.

The rearrangement uses TRBV15 and TRBJ2-5; no firm D call. Trimming removed 1 base from V and 1 base from J, with 16 bases in between. Germline V gene data show CDR1 as LNHNV and CDR2 as YYDKDF (reference sequence). CDR3 length equals 17 residues. CDR3 coding DNA: TGTGCCACCAGCAGAGCAGTCCTAGACTGGAGCCAAGAGACCCAGTACTTC. Amino acid sequence: CATSRAVLDWSQETQYF.

The chain has TRBV7-8 and TRBJ1-1, with D possibly matching TRBD1 (6 bases). Germline V lookup: CDR1 SGHVS, CDR2 FQNEAQ. V dropped 5 bases and J dropped 11 bases, with 15 bases sitting between them. CDR3 length: 12 residues. The DNA of the CDR3 is TGTGCCAGCAGCCGATGGACAGTCTCGGCTTTCTTT. Its protein product is CASSRWTVSAFF.

This chain uses TRBV15 with TRBJ2-3, with 12 bases fitting TRBD2. The CDR3 totals 16 residues. Germline V CDR1 and CDR2: LNHNV, YYDKDF (reference sequence). The junction had 5 bases not matched to a gene; V was cut back by 5 bases and J by 2 bases. The CDR3 protein is CATSPSGGAPTDTQYF. The CDR3 DNA reads as TGTGCCACCAGCCCTAGCGGGGGGGCTCCCACAGATACGCAGTATTTT.

J is TRBJ2-7 and V is TRBV29-1, with TRBD2 identical over 8 bases. V dropped 5 bases and J dropped 5; count of bases not matched to a gene: 8. This CDR3 comprises 13 residues. Germline-derived CDR1 and CDR2 are SQVTM and ANQGSEA. The CDR3 DNA reads as TGCAGCGTTAATACCGGGACTAGAGACGAGCAGTACTTC. This sequence encodes CSVNTGTRDEQYF.

The CDR3 DNA reads as TGTGCCAGCAGTTCCGATAACGGGAGGGGAGATACGCAGTATTTT. Its translation is CASSSDNGRGDTQYF. V gene TRBV6-6 combines with J gene TRBJ2-3; 8 positions agree with TRBD2. Germline V gene lookup returns CDR1 MNHNY and CDR2 SVGAGI (reference sequence). Unmatched junction bases numbered 8, after V lost 4 bases and J lost 5 bases. CDR3 size: 15 residues.

The rearrangement uses TRBV11-3 and TRBJ1-1; D gene ambiguous. The ends were cut back, 4 bases at V and 6 bases at J, with 9 bases in the middle. CDR3 length equals 12 residues. In germline, CDR1 is SGHNT, CDR2 YENEEA. The DNA for the CDR3 is TGTGCCAGCAGCTCCACTGTACCTGAAGCTTTCTTT. It encodes CASSSTVPEAFF.

V gene TRBV18 combines with J gene TRBJ2-7; TRBD1 aligns across 9 bases. The CDR3 has 16 residues. J lost 2 bases, V lost 3 bases, and 8 bases had no gene match. Germline V lookup: CDR1 KGHSH, CDR2 LQKENI. The CDR3 is CASSPQENRGPYEQYF. CDR3 bases: TGTGCCAGCTCACCCCAGGAAAACAGGGGGCCCTACGAGCAGTACTTC. Filled out from reference TRBV18 and TRBJ2-7, the complete variable domain reads NAGVMQNPRHLVRRRGQEARLRCSPMKGHSHVYWYRQLPEEGLKFMVYLQKENIIDESGMPKERFSAEFPKEGPSILRIQQVVRGDSAAYFCASSPQENRGPYEQYFGPGTRLTVT.

The chain is built from TRBV28 and TRBJ1-3, with D hard to call. Germline lookup yields CDR1 MDHEN and CDR2 SYDVKM. CDR3 size: 14 residues. V was clipped by 5 bases and J by 0 bases, with 8 bases between them. In nucleotides, the CDR3 is TGTGCCAGCAGTCCGGGTTACTCTGGAAACACCATATATTTT. Its translation is CASSPGYSGNTIYF.

As DNA, the CDR3 is TGTGCCAGCAGCCAAGCGGGGGGCAATCAGCCCCAGCATTTT. Amino acid sequence: CASSQAGGNQPQHF. The chain joins TRBV4-2 to TRBJ1-5; a weak D match, TRBD1 (5 bases). This CDR3 has 14 amino acids. Trimming stripped 1 base from V and 2 bases from J, with 6 bases between. CDR1 is LGHNA, CDR2 YNFKEQ, per germline.

V gene TRBV28 combines with J gene TRBJ1-4; D not resolved. CDR1 is MDHEN, CDR2 SYDVKM, per germline. The CDR3 consists of 16 residues. Between the trimmed V and J ends, which lost 2 bases and 4 bases, there was a span of 14 bases. CDR3 protein: CASSLPFRGFNEKLFF. The DNA for the CDR3 is TGTGCCAGCAGTTTACCTTTTCGAGGTTTTAATGAAAAACTGTTTTTT.